This TCR beta chain was sequenced for a study of regulatory and conventional T cells in breast cancer. Notes on this clonotype: The CDR3 does not close with the conserved phenylalanine or tryptophan, likely indicating a read error.

TCRdb fed the PCR reads into MiXCR, producing one record per CDR3 protein. Of about 10,000 distinct CDR3 sequences in the sample, roughly a third were seen once. This CDR3 is built from 14 residues. CDR1 and CDR2 (germline): SEHNR, FQNEAQ (reference sequence). The V end lost 0 bases, the J end lost 7 bases, and 12 bases lay between the germline ends. The rearrangement joins TRBV7-9 to TRBJ1-1; tentatively, D is TRBD1 (5 bases). Sequencing was done on a sample of conventional T cells from blood. This clonotype was obtained from a male donor in good health. The CDR3 protein is CASSLAGANGEAFY. CDR3 sequence (DNA): TGTGCCAGCAGCTTAGCAGGGGCAAACGGTGAAGCTTTCTAT.